The T cell receptor beta chain under discussion was sequenced for a study of blood T cell repertoires in COVID-19. Study summary: Sites in the United States, Italy and Spain provided acute and convalescent COVID-19 samples. T cells, B-cell-depleted T cells, or PBMCs supplied cDNA or gDNA.

Original processing methods: For nucleated cells, counts were estimated from reference gene primer amplification. TCRdb's copy holds only in-frame clones and misses some; the assay was immunoSEQ multiplex PCR. The V and J calls and the clone size are those of that table, but D and trimming were determined from the DNA. Of 76,000 or so clones in the sample, under 95% were seen once. The CDR3 is made up of 13 amino acids. Trimming removed 1 base from V and 3 bases from J, with 7 bases in between. The germline V gene has CDR1 SGHRS and CDR2 YFSETQ. This receptor was taken from a human donor in a cohort sampled during active COVID-19. The chain is built from TRBV5-1 and TRBJ2-5; D is perhaps TRBD2 (5 bases). Sequencing used peripheral blood. CDR3: CASSLSGEETQYF. The CDR3 DNA sequence: TGCGCCAGCAGCTTGAGCGGAGAAGAGACCCAGTACTTC.